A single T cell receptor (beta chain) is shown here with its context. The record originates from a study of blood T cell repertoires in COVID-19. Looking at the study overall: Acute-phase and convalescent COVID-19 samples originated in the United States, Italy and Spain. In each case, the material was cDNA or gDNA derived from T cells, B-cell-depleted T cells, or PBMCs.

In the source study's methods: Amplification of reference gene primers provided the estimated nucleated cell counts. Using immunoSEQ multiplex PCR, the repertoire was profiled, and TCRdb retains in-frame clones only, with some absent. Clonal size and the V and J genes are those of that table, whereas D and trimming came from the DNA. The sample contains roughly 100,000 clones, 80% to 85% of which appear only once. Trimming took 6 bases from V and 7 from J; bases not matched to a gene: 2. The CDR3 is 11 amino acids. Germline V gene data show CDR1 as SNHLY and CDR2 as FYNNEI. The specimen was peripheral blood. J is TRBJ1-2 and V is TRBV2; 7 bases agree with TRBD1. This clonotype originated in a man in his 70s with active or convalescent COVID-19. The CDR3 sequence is CASSWTGGYTF. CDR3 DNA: TGTGCCAGCAGCTGGACAGGTGGCTACACCTTC.